The 20 T cell receptor beta chains presented below share a single source sample, sequenced in a study of CD8+ T cells in alopecia areata. As to treatment: oral pan-JAK inhibitor, 5-10 mg twice daily. The authors extracted RNA and reverse transcribed it into cDNA as the sequencing template. TCRdb's copy holds only in-frame clones and misses some; the assay was immunoSEQ multiplex PCR. The top ten clones hold 15% of a sample with some 96,000 clones, about 64% of them seen once. The sample consisted of CD8+ T cells sorted from blood, taken at week 4, from a patient treated with tofacitinib. Receptor source: a human donor with alopecia areata.

A single count supports this clone. This sequence joins TRBV27 and TRBJ2-3, with TRBD2 identical over 9 bases. CDR1 and CDR2 (germline): MNHEY, SMNVEV (reference sequence). The CDR3 extends over 17 amino acids. The junction had 9 bases not matched to a gene; V was cut back by 2 bases and J by 3 bases. CDR3 residues: CASSLVRVRGGTDTQYF. As DNA, the CDR3 is TGTGCCAGCAGTTTAGTGAGGGTGCGGGGGGGAACAGATACGCAGTATTTT.

J is TRBJ1-1 and V is TRBV19; D remains unclear. The CDR3 has 14 amino acids. The germline V gene encodes CDR1 LNHDA and CDR2 SQIVND (reference sequence). The V gene lost 5 bases and the J gene lost 7 bases, with 17 bases spanning the gap. The CDR3: CASSPPTFGGEAFF. CDR3 DNA: TGTGCCAGTAGTCCACCAACCTTCGGCGGTGAAGCTTTCTTT.

The chain has TRBV9 and TRBJ2-3, with D unclear. The length of the CDR3 is 13 residues. Per germline, CDR1 SGDLS and CDR2 YYNGEE. Trimming stripped 3 bases from V and 1 base from J, with 6 bases between. CDR3 amino acids: CASSAIRTDTQYF. CDR3 DNA: TGTGCCAGCAGCGCAATTCGCACAGATACGCAGTATTTT.

The chain couples TRBV25-1 to TRBJ2-5; TRBD2 matches at 7 bases. This CDR3 spans 15 amino acids. Per germline, CDR1 MGHDK and CDR2 SYGVNS. V was clipped by 3 bases and J by 5 bases; unmatched bases: 9. In DNA form, the CDR3 reads TGTGCCAGCAGTGATTTTGGCGCGGGGGAGGAGACCCAGTACTTC. Translating gives CASSDFGAGEETQYF.

The gene calls are TRBV30 and TRBJ2-1, with TRBD2 matching 9 bases. Germline V gives CDR1 GTSNPN, CDR2 SVGIG (reference sequence). J gave up 5 bases and V 3 bases, and 11 bases lay outside the gene matches. The CDR3 is made up of 16 amino acids. Written as DNA, the CDR3 is TGTGCCTGGAGCGCGCATACTAGCGGGTGGGACAATGAGCAGTTCTTC. Translation: CAWSAHTSGWDNEQFF.

This clone appeared a few times. The chain joins TRBV7-9 to TRBJ1-3; 7 bases fit TRBD1. This CDR3 is built from 15 residues. The germline gives CDR1 SEHNR, CDR2 FQNEAQ (reference sequence). After removal of 1 base from V and 4 bases from J, the junction contained 4 bases not matched to a gene. CDR3: CASSLGRDRGNTIYF. The CDR3 nucleotides are TGTGCCAGCAGCTTAGGCCGGGACAGAGGAAACACCATATATTTT.

The chain recombines TRBV29-1 with TRBJ2-1; D is perhaps TRBD2 (6 bases). V was clipped by 5 bases and J by 0 bases, with 14 bases between them. Per the germline V gene, CDR1 is SQVTM and CDR2 is ANQGSEA. The CDR3 has 15 amino acids. The CDR3 here is CSVSARGSSYNEQFF. The CDR3 DNA reads TGCAGCGTTTCCGCTCGGGGGAGCTCCTACAATGAGCAGTTCTTC.

This clone was recorded only once. The chain carries TRBV5-6 and TRBJ2-2; D not resolved. The germline V and J ends were trimmed by 1 base and 5 bases, with 6 bases remaining between them. The CDR3 runs to 13 residues. Germline lookup yields CDR1 SGHDT and CDR2 YYEEEE. CDR3 in amino acids: CASSLSSTGELFF. In nucleotides, the CDR3 is TGTGCCAGCAGCTTGTCGAGTACCGGGGAGCTGTTTTTT. Looking up the rest from reference TRBV5-6 and TRBJ2-2 gives the full variable domain: DAGVTQSPTHLIKTRGQQVTLRCSPKSGHDTVSWYQQALGQGPQFIFQYYEEEERQRGNFPDRFSGHQFPNYSSELNVNALLLGDSALYLCASSLSSTGELFFGEGSRLTVL.

This sequence joins TRBV19 and TRBJ2-7; D ambiguous. The germline gives CDR1 LNHDA, CDR2 SQIVND (reference sequence). The CDR3 length is 14 residues. Trimming stripped 3 bases from V and 3 bases from J, with 12 bases between. CDR3 nucleotide sequence: TGTGCCAGTAGTATGTTAGCAGGCTTCTACGAGCAGTACTTC. This gives the protein CASSMLAGFYEQYF.

This clone turned up a few times. V is TRBV7-3 and J is TRBJ2-2; D may match TRBD1 or TRBD2 (5 bases each). The length of the CDR3 is 15 residues. From germline, CDR1 is SGHTA and CDR2 FQGTGA. V lost 5 bases, J lost 4 bases, and 14 bases lay in between. The CDR3 coding sequence is TGTGCCAGCAGCCCCCAGGGAGTGGGCACCGGGGAGCTGTTTTTT. Encoded protein: CASSPQGVGTGELFF.

This chain links TRBV30 with TRBJ1-1, with D hard to call. CDR3 length equals 10 residues. The germline V gene encodes CDR1 GTSNPN and CDR2 SVGIG (reference sequence). CDR3 region: CGALATEAFF. The CDR3 bases are TGTGGGGCCTTAGCCACTGAAGCTTTCTTT.

This clone is a singleton in its sample. V usage is TRBV4-3 and J usage is TRBJ2-1; no reliable D call. Germline V gene sequence: CDR1 LGHNA, CDR2 YSLEER. V dropped 5 bases and J dropped 0 bases, with 5 bases sitting between them. This CDR3 spans 13 amino acids. CDR3 residues: CASSVFSYNEQFF. CDR3 sequence (DNA): TGCGCCAGCAGCGTCTTCTCCTACAATGAGCAGTTCTTC.

The chain has TRBV7-2 and TRBJ1-5, with TRBD1 identical over 8 bases. CDR3 length: 14 residues. V shed 4 bases, J shed 3 bases, and the junction held 2 bases outside the gene matches. The V gene's germline CDR1 is SGHTA and CDR2 FQGNSA. This CDR3 is CASSSDRDNQPQHF. As DNA, the CDR3 is TGTGCCAGCAGCTCGGACAGGGACAATCAGCCCCAGCATTTT.

This chain connects TRBV9 to TRBJ2-2; 14 bases align to TRBD2. The CDR3 runs 18 residues. After removal of 0 bases from V and 3 bases from J, the junction contained 4 bases not matched to a gene. Germline CDR1 is SGDLS and CDR2 is YYNGEE. The CDR3 is CASSVGLAGGPDTGELFF. The CDR3 nucleotides read TGTGCCAGCAGCGTAGGACTAGCGGGAGGGCCGGACACCGGGGAGCTGTTTTTT.

This chain joins TRBV29-1 and TRBJ2-5, with D possibly being TRBD2 (5 bases). The CDR3 extends over 14 amino acids. The germline V gene has CDR1 SQVTM and CDR2 ANQGSEA. V dropped 3 bases and J dropped 5 bases, with 16 bases sitting between them. The CDR3 spells CSVDQLVVRETQYF. CDR3 sequence (DNA): TGCAGCGTTGATCAACTAGTGGTTCGCGAGACCCAGTACTTC.

This clone was observed once. The V call is TRBV14, the J call TRBJ1-2; D not resolved. The ends were cut back, 4 bases at V and 5 bases at J, with 14 bases in the middle. From germline, CDR1 is SGHDN and CDR2 FVKESK. The CDR3 is made up of 14 amino acids. For the CDR3, the DNA is TGTGCCAGCAGCCTGGCAGGATACGGGTATGGCTACACCTTC. It translates to CASSLAGYGYGYTF.

The chain recombines TRBV29-1 with TRBJ2-1, with TRBD2 matching over 12 bases. This CDR3 region has 17 residues. In germline, CDR1 is SQVTM, CDR2 ANQGSEA. The junction had 12 bases not matched to a gene; V was cut back by 6 bases and J by 3 bases. The CDR3 bases are TGCAGCGTCGCCCCGACTAGCGGGAGTTTCTACTACAATGAGCAGTTCTTC. It codes for CSVAPTSGSFYYNEQFF.

The DNA for the CDR3 is TGCAGCGTTGAAACAGGGTACACAGATACGCAGTATTTT. As protein: CSVETGYTDTQYF. The gene calls are TRBV29-1 and TRBJ2-3; TRBD1 might be the D (6 bases). The CDR3 has 13 amino acids. Germline V gives CDR1 SQVTM, CDR2 ANQGSEA. The ends were cut back, 2 bases at V and 2 bases at J, with 8 bases in the middle.

The rearrangement uses TRBV15 and TRBJ2-1, with D perhaps matching TRBD2 (6 bases). Germline-derived CDR1 and CDR2 are LNHNV and YYDKDF (reference sequence). V shed 0 bases and J shed 4 bases, with 10 bases lying between them. CDR3 size: 15 residues. The DNA for the CDR3 is TGTGCCACCAGCAGAGAAGCGGGCGATTACAATGAGCAGTTCTTC. It translates to CATSREAGDYNEQFF. Looking up the rest from reference TRBV15 and TRBJ2-1 gives the full variable domain: DAMVIQNPRYQVTQFGKPVTLSCSQTLNHNVMYWYQQKSSQAPKLLFHYYDKDFNNEADTPDNFQSRRPNTSFCFLDIRSPGLGDTAMYLCATSREAGDYNEQFFGPGTRLTVL.

This clone occurred a few times. The chain couples TRBV25-1 to TRBJ1-6; D is undetermined. Trimming left V 4 bases short and J 5 bases short, with 6 bases between. Germline CDR1 reads MGHDK; CDR2 reads SYGVNS. This CDR3 contains 13 residues. This chain's CDR3 is CASSGGNNSPLHF. In nucleotides, the CDR3 is TGTGCCAGCAGTGGAGGAAATAATTCACCCCTCCACTTT.